One and the same sample provided the 5 T cell receptor beta chains below, sequenced in a study of blood T cell repertoires in COVID-19. Assay used: immunoSEQ multiplex PCR; TCRdb lists only in-frame clones, some missing. The top ten hold around 8.1% of the sample, which has 150,000 to 190,000 clones, approximately 84% seen once. Material: peripheral blood. The receptor source for this set is a woman aged 55-70 years with COVID-19, enrolled during active disease.

The rearrangement uses TRBV29-1 and TRBJ1-2; a weak D match, TRBD1 (5 bases). Trimming shortened V by 4 bases and J by 8 bases, and 20 bases separated the two germline ends. The CDR3 is 14 residues long. CDR1 SQVTM and CDR2 ANQGSEA come from the germline V gene. This CDR3 is CSVVIGTRVSGYTF. The CDR3 DNA follows: TGCAGCGTTGTAATCGGTACCAGGGTAAGCGGCTACACCTTC.

The chain joins TRBV4-1 to TRBJ1-4, with a weak D call TRBD1 (6 bases). Germline V gene lookup returns CDR1 MGHRA and CDR2 YSYEKL. This CDR3 spans 15 amino acids. Trimming stripped 0 bases from V and 7 bases from J, with 12 bases between. The CDR3, as DNA: TGCGCCAGCAGCCAAGATGGGGGCGGTAGTGAAAAACTGTTTTTT. This translates into CASSQDGGGSEKLFF.

This chain links TRBV11-2 with TRBJ1-6; unclear D gene. CDR1 SGHAT and CDR2 FQNNGV come from the germline V gene. The CDR3 spans 14 residues. V lost 6 bases, J lost 7 bases, and 13 bases lay in between. CDR3 coding DNA: TGTGCCAGCAGATCCCCCCCGGGGAATTCACCCCTCCACTTT. As protein: CASRSPPGNSPLHF.

The chain is built from TRBV27 and TRBJ1-3; 10 bases agree with TRBD1. Germline V CDR1 and CDR2: MNHEY, SMNVEV (reference sequence). The CDR3 sequence is 16 residues long. Trimming removed 3 bases from V and 3 bases from J; junction bases left unmatched: 5. For the CDR3, the DNA is TGTGCCAGCAGTTTGGTCGGGACAGGGGTTGGAAACACCATATATTTT. It yields the protein CASSLVGTGVGNTIYF.

This clone has just one count. The chain uses TRBV4-2 and TRBJ2-7; unclear D gene. This CDR3 is 14 amino acids long. Per the germline V gene, CDR1 is LGHNA and CDR2 is YNFKEQ. Trimming took off 1 base at V and 1 base at J, with 8 bases between the two ends. The CDR3 nucleotides read TGTGCCAGCAGCCAAGCCCCACAGTCCTACGAGCAGTACTTC. It is translated as CASSQAPQSYEQYF.